This T cell receptor (beta chain) is drawn from a study of blood T cell repertoires in COVID-19. Study overall: Sources were T cells, B-cell-depleted T cells, or PBMCs; the material itself was cDNA or gDNA.

V lost 6 bases to trimming and J lost 9 bases; unmatched junction nucleotides: 5. Per the germline V gene, CDR1 is MDHEN and CDR2 is SYDVKM. CDR3 length: 13 amino acids. The authors' processing: Amplified reference gene primers provided the basis for estimating nucleated cell counts. Only in-frame clones appear in the TCRdb table, and some are missing; sequencing was by immunoSEQ multiplex PCR. V and J calls and clone size follow that table, whereas D and trimming were derived from the DNA. This sample has around 430,000 clones; around 89% occur once, and the top ten carry 10% to 15%. J is TRBJ1-6 and V is TRBV28, with 7 nucleotides matching TRBD1. The source of this sequence is a woman in her fifties or sixties with COVID-19, enrolled during active disease. Sequencing was performed on peripheral blood. The CDR3 nucleotides read TGTGCCAGCAGCAGACAGGGATCTTCACCCCTCCACTTT. Protein product: CASSRQGSSPLHF.